The 19 T cell receptor beta chains below were found in one sample sequenced in a study of T cells in tuberculosis. Method: immunoSEQ multiplex PCR; TCRdb's copy keeps in-frame clones and lacks some. The data contain some 40,000 clones, roughly 96% of them singletons. Sequencing used PBMCs. The receptors here all came from a donor aged 10 to 29 with latent tuberculosis or without tuberculosis infection.

The V call is TRBV4-1, the J call TRBJ1-3; 7 bases line up with TRBD1. The CDR3 spans 16 residues. V lost 2 bases, J lost 4 bases, and 8 bases stayed unmatched. Germline values: CDR1 MGHRA, CDR2 YSYEKL. CDR3 bases: TGCGCCAGCAGCCAACCAACACAGGGGCTCGGAAACACCATATATTTT. Protein sequence: CASSQPTQGLGNTIYF.

The genes are TRBV7-9 and TRBJ1-6; 7 nucleotides agree with TRBD1. The V and J ends lost 5 bases and 9 bases, in that order; junction bases with no gene match: 7. The CDR3 is 14 amino acids. The germline V gene encodes CDR1 SEHNR and CDR2 FQNEAQ (reference sequence). CDR3 sequence reads: CASSPTGIISPLHF. CDR3 nucleotide sequence: TGTGCCAGCAGCCCGACAGGGATTATTTCACCCCTCCACTTT.

The chain combines TRBV6-5 with TRBJ1-4; D not resolved. The ends were cut back, 5 bases at V and 0 bases at J, with 10 bases in the middle. The CDR3 runs to 15 residues. Germline-derived CDR1 and CDR2 are MNHEY and SVGAGI. CDR3 sequence reads: CASSPSRATNEKLFF. CDR3 nucleotides: TGTGCCAGCAGTCCTTCGCGAGCAACTAATGAAAAACTGTTTTTT.

V usage is TRBV10-3 and J usage is TRBJ2-7; D is possibly TRBD2 (5 bases). Germline V CDR1 and CDR2: ENHRY, SYGVKD. The CDR3 is 14 residues long. Deletions cut 6 bases from V and 0 bases from J, with 12 bases between. The CDR3 coding sequence is TGTGCCATCAGCCCGGACGGAGGCTCCTACGAGCAGTACTTC. Translating gives CAISPDGGSYEQYF.

The chain uses TRBV28 and TRBJ2-7; 7 bases are shared with TRBD2. CDR1 is MDHEN, CDR2 SYDVKM, per germline. The CDR3 loop spans 16 amino acids. Unmatched junction bases numbered 13, after V lost 8 bases and J lost 0 bases. The DNA for the CDR3 is TGTGCCAGCCGCCCTCTGGGGGGGAAAAACTCCTACGAGCAGTACTTC. Amino acids: CASRPLGGKNSYEQYF.

This clone was seen a single time. The CDR3 DNA is TGCGCCAGCAGCCCGCCCGGGACAGCGTCCTACGAGCAGTACTTC. Translating gives CASSPPGTASYEQYF. The J gene is TRBJ2-7, the V gene TRBV5-1, with 7 bases matching TRBD1. The CDR3 covers 15 residues. J lost 1 base, V lost 4 bases, and 8 bases had no gene match. In germline, CDR1 is SGHRS, CDR2 YFSETQ.

V is TRBV2 and J is TRBJ2-1, with a weak D call TRBD2 (6 bases). CDR1 is SNHLY and CDR2 is FYNNEI in the germline V gene. V was cut by 6 bases and J by 7 bases, with 19 bases left in between. The CDR3 has 15 residues. The CDR3 nucleotides are TGTGCCAGCAGCCGAGCCGGAGGGGCAAATAATGAGCAGTTCTTC. It is translated as CASSRAGGANNEQFF.

The rearrangement links TRBV7-2 to TRBJ2-7; the match to TRBD1 covers 7 bases. There are 13 residues in the CDR3. Germline lookup yields CDR1 SGHTA and CDR2 FQGNSA. V lost 3 bases, J lost 2 bases, and 1 base stayed unmatched. In DNA form, the CDR3 reads TGTGCCAGCAGCTTTGGGACAGCCTACGAGCAGTACTTC. This translates into CASSFGTAYEQYF.

The chain carries TRBV2 and TRBJ1-4; 7 bases agree with TRBD1. Germline CDR1 SNHLY, CDR2 FYNNEI. This CDR3 spans 14 amino acids. J was trimmed by 6 bases and V by 10 bases; bases with no gene match: 11. CDR3 region: CATSRQGVDEKLFF. Written as DNA, the CDR3 is TGTGCCACCTCACGACAGGGCGTGGATGAAAAACTGTTTTTT.

The chain is built from TRBV19 and TRBJ2-7; 12 bases map to TRBD1. The CDR3 totals 15 residues. V was pared by 6 bases and J by 4 bases, with 7 bases of the junction left unmatched. Per germline, CDR1 LNHDA and CDR2 SQIVND (reference sequence). This CDR3 reads CASSPGQGAGYEQYF. Written as DNA, the CDR3 is TGTGCCAGTAGCCCGGGACAGGGGGCGGGGTACGAGCAGTACTTC.

The V gene is TRBV21-1, the J gene TRBJ2-1; no check of the table's D call, TRBD2, against the DNA was made. TRBV21-1 is noted as a pseudogene. This CDR3 has 15 residues. This chain's CDR3 is CASSKGLAGDNEQFF. Written as DNA, the CDR3 is TGTGCCAGCAGCAAAGGGCTAGCGGGGGACAATGAGCAGTTCTTC.

This clone was recorded only once. The V call is TRBV28, the J call TRBJ2-1; TRBD1 might be the D (6 bases). V was shortened by 7 bases and J by 8 bases, with 21 bases between the two germline ends. In germline, CDR1 is MDHEN, CDR2 SYDVKM. This CDR3 has 15 amino acids. This chain's CDR3 is CASTIVRGLIDEQFF. The CDR3 nucleotides are TGTGCCAGCACCATAGTGAGGGGGTTGATCGATGAGCAGTTCTTC.

The V call is TRBV7-8, the J call TRBJ1-1, with 7 bases matching TRBD1. V lost 5 bases to trimming and J lost 1 base; unmatched junction nucleotides: 7. The CDR3 totals 15 residues. Germline V lookup: CDR1 SGHVS, CDR2 FQNEAQ. The CDR3 region is CASSLRRQGNTEAFF. For the CDR3, the DNA is TGTGCCAGCAGCCTAAGGAGACAGGGGAACACTGAAGCTTTCTTT.

This clone showed up just once. This chain uses TRBV4-1 with TRBJ1-1; TRBD1 might be the D (5 bases). Trimming cost V 2 bases and J 1 base, with 11 bases left between them. This CDR3 is 15 amino acids long. The germline CDR1 and CDR2 sequences are MGHRA and YSYEKL. CDR3 protein: CASSQPPTGNTEAFF. DNA for the CDR3: TGCGCCAGCAGCCAACCCCCCACAGGGAACACTGAAGCTTTCTTT.

This rearrangement joins TRBV7-2 to TRBJ1-2; D possibly corresponds to TRBD1 (6 bases). The CDR3 spans 16 residues. V dropped 1 base and J dropped 0 bases, with 12 bases sitting between them. Germline assignment: CDR1 SGHTA and CDR2 FQGNSA. CDR3 residues: CASSLGFRTANYGYTF. The CDR3 region has the DNA TGTGCCAGCAGCTTAGGATTCCGGACAGCTAACTATGGCTACACCTTC.

This rearrangement joins TRBV4-3 to TRBJ1-5; 9 bases map to TRBD1. The trim removed 3 bases at V and 3 bases at J, leaving 21 bases unmatched. CDR3 length: 21 amino acids. CDR1 LGHNA and CDR2 YSLEER come from the germline V gene. This CDR3 is CASSQWDRAIPFKQSNQPQHF. As DNA, the CDR3 is TGCGCCAGCAGCCAGTGGGACAGGGCCATCCCCTTTAAACAGTCCAATCAGCCCCAGCATTTT.

The CDR3 here is CASSLDARTNTGELFF. The CDR3 DNA sequence: TGCGCCAGCAGCTTGGATGCCAGGACGAACACCGGGGAGCTGTTTTTT. The chain carries TRBV5-1 and TRBJ2-2, with D unresolved. Trimming cost V 0 bases and J 0 bases, with 9 bases left between them. Per germline, CDR1 SGHRS and CDR2 YFSETQ. The CDR3 has 16 amino acids.

The chain carries TRBV28 and TRBJ1-1; TRBD1 matches 7 bases. The germline gives CDR1 MDHEN, CDR2 SYDVKM. This CDR3 has 15 amino acids. The trim removed 6 bases at V and 6 bases at J, leaving 13 bases unmatched. The DNA for the CDR3 is TGTGCCAGCAGGCCAGATGACAGGGCGACGGCTGAAGCTTTCTTT. Its protein is CASRPDDRATAEAFF.

The rearrangement joins TRBV25-1 to TRBJ1-5, with D possibly matching TRBD1 (6 bases). The germline CDR1 and CDR2 sequences are MGHDK and SYGVNS. This CDR3 region has 14 residues. Trimming took 5 bases from V and 0 from J, leaving 8 bases between them. The CDR3 nucleotides are TGTGCCAGCAGTTGGACAGATAGCAATCAGCCCCAGCATTTT. The encoded protein is CASSWTDSNQPQHF. The variable domain in full, with the rest retrieved from reference TRBV25-1 and TRBJ1-5, is EADIYQTPRYLVIGTGKKITLECSQTMGHDKMYWYQQDPGMELHLIHYSYGVNSTEKGDLSSESTVSRIRTEHFPLTLESARPSHTSQYLCASSWTDSNQPQHFGDGTRLSIL.